Below, 30 T cell receptor beta chains from the same sample are listed, as sequenced in a study of blood T cell repertoires in COVID-19. Clones were read by immunoSEQ multiplex PCR, and TCRdb kept only the in-frame ones, dropping some. Altogether over 65,000 clones are present, around 80% being singletons, with the ten largest covering 9.2%. The sequencing sample was made of peripheral blood. These receptors all come from a human donor in a cohort sampled during active COVID-19.

This sequence joins TRBV9 and TRBJ1-2, with a tentative D call TRBD1 (5 bases). Germline V gene sequence: CDR1 SGDLS, CDR2 YYNGEE. V lost 0 bases, J lost 7 bases, and 13 bases lay in between. This CDR3 contains 14 residues. CDR3 sequence reads: CASSVGAGNVGYTF. In DNA form, the CDR3 reads TGTGCCAGCAGCGTAGGGGCAGGGAATGTTGGCTACACCTTC.

The rearrangement links TRBV27 to TRBJ2-7; 8 nucleotides align to TRBD1. The CDR3 sequence is 14 residues long. With 6 bases clipped from V and 3 bases from J, the junction kept 7 bases outside the gene matches. CDR1 and CDR2 from the germline V gene are MNHEY and SMNVEV (reference sequence). CDR3 region: CASSGGDRFYEQYF. The DNA for the CDR3 is TGTGCCAGCAGCGGAGGGGACAGGTTCTACGAGCAGTACTTC.

The J gene is TRBJ2-1, the V gene TRBV11-2, with unresolved D. Germline CDR1 is SGHAT and CDR2 is FQNNGV. Trimming pared 8 bases from V and 6 bases from J, leaving 14 bases between. The CDR3 sequence is 13 residues long. In nucleotides, the CDR3 is TGTGCCAGCGGCCTGACACCCCCCAATGAGCAGTTCTTC. As protein: CASGLTPPNEQFF.

The CDR3 loop is CASSEFQGRVGYTF. The CDR3 coding sequence is TGTGCCAGCAGTGAATTCCAGGGGAGGGTTGGCTACACCTTC. The chain joins TRBV2 to TRBJ1-2; D possibly corresponds to TRBD1 (6 bases). This CDR3 has 14 amino acids. CDR1 is SNHLY and CDR2 is FYNNEI in the germline V gene. V dropped 2 bases and J dropped 7 bases, with 14 bases sitting between them.

This clone has more than one count but fewer than ten. The chain uses TRBV19 and TRBJ1-4; D gene ambiguous. CDR1 and CDR2 from the germline V gene are LNHDA and SQIVND (reference sequence). The CDR3 has 16 amino acids. The germline V and J ends were trimmed by 3 bases and 6 bases, with 17 bases remaining between them. This CDR3 reads CASSIPNSPAHEKLFF. Here the CDR3 DNA reads TGTGCCAGTAGTATCCCAAACAGCCCAGCCCATGAAAAACTGTTTTTT. Together with reference TRBV19 and TRBJ1-4, the CDR3 gives the full variable domain: DGGITQSPKYLFRKEGQNVTLSCEQNLNHDAMYWYRQDPGQGLRLIYYSQIVNDFQKGDIAEGYSVSREKKESFPLTVTSAQKNPTAFYLCASSIPNSPAHEKLFFGSGTQLSVL.

The rearrangement joins TRBV7-9 to TRBJ1-4; D may be TRBD1 (6 bases). The CDR3 runs to 16 residues. Germline CDR1 is SEHNR and CDR2 is FQNEAQ (reference sequence). Trimming stripped 2 bases from V and 0 bases from J, with 10 bases between. The CDR3 nucleotides are TGTGCCAGCAGCTTACGAACAGGGTCAACTAATGAAAAACTGTTTTTT. Its translation is CASSLRTGSTNEKLFF.

The chain combines TRBV3-1 (or the pseudogene TRBV3-2) with TRBJ2-5; 9 bases line up with TRBD2. Germline V gives CDR1 LGHDT, CDR2 YNNKEL (reference sequence). V shed 2 bases and J 5 bases; nucleotides not matched to a gene: 6. The CDR3 covers 15 residues. The CDR3 spells CASSQSAGGWETQYF. The DNA of the CDR3 is TGTGCCAGCAGCCAATCGGCGGGAGGGTGGGAGACCCAGTACTTC.

The rearrangement joins TRBV28 to TRBJ2-7, with 11 bases lining up with TRBD2. Germline CDR1 is MDHEN and CDR2 is SYDVKM. The CDR3 is 14 amino acids. V lost 6 bases and J lost 3; bases outside the gene matches: 4. As DNA, the CDR3 is TGTGCCAGCAGGGCCGGGACTAGCGGCTACGAGCAGTACTTC. Residues: CASRAGTSGYEQYF.

This CDR3 is CASSLDRNMKRLFF. The CDR3 bases are TGTGCCAGCAGTTTGGACAGAAATATGAAAAGGCTGTTTTTT. The V call is TRBV27, the J call TRBJ1-4, with D possibly matching TRBD1 (6 bases). The V and J ends lost 3 bases and 14 bases respectively, with 19 bases between them. The CDR3 totals 14 residues. Germline V lookup: CDR1 MNHEY, CDR2 SMNVEV (reference sequence).

This clone was counted only a few times. The chain combines TRBV7-8 with TRBJ2-7; 7 nucleotides agree with TRBD2. The CDR3 runs 15 residues. Germline assignment: CDR1 SGHVS and CDR2 FQNEAQ. J gave up 2 bases and V 3 bases, and 7 bases lay outside the gene matches. The CDR3 DNA reads TGTGCCAGCAGCTTGCGGGAGAGTCCCACCTACGAGCAGTACTTC. Its protein is CASSLRESPTYEQYF.

V is TRBV4-2 and J is TRBJ2-7; possibly TRBD2 for D (5 bases). Trimming pared 4 bases from V and 6 bases from J, leaving 16 bases between. Germline loops: CDR1 LGHNA, CDR2 YNFKEQ. CDR3 size: 14 residues. The CDR3 nucleotides read TGTGCCAGCAGCCCTCAGGATGGGCGGGTCGAGCAGTACTTC. Translated: CASSPQDGRVEQYF.

This sequence joins TRBV6-6 and TRBJ2-7; D is possibly TRBD1 (6 bases). The V end lost 0 bases, the J end lost 5 bases, and 17 bases lay between the germline ends. The CDR3 covers 16 residues. Germline V gene lookup returns CDR1 MNHNY and CDR2 SVGAGI (reference sequence). The CDR3 sequence: CASSYSGAGDRDEQYF. Here the CDR3 DNA reads TGTGCCAGCAGTTACTCGGGGGCCGGGGATCGAGACGAGCAGTACTTC.

The sample holds one count of this clone. The rearrangement uses TRBV30 and TRBJ1-2; 9 bases map to TRBD1. Unmatched junction bases numbered 11, after V lost 4 bases and J lost 8 bases. CDR1 is GTSNPN, CDR2 SVGIG, per germline (reference sequence). The CDR3 is 14 amino acids. CDR3 nucleotide sequence: TGTGCCTGGACCCACAGGGGGCGAGTGGGGGGCTACACCTTC. Its translation: CAWTHRGRVGGYTF. Looking up the rest from reference TRBV30 and TRBJ1-2 gives the full variable domain: SQTIHQWPATLVQPVGSPLSLECTVEGTSNPNLYWYRQAAGRGLQLLFYSVGIGQISSEVPQNLSASRPQDRQFILSSKKLLLSDSGFYLCAWTHRGRVGGYTFGSGTRLTVV.

The chain is built from TRBV28 and TRBJ1-2, with TRBD1 identical over 7 bases. The CDR3 spans 14 residues. Looked up from germline, CDR1 is MDHEN and CDR2 is SYDVKM. The J segment lost 4 bases and the V segment lost 5 bases, leaving 7 bases of the junction unmatched. In DNA form, the CDR3 reads TGTGCCAGCAGTCCTCCGGGACAGCTCTATGGCTACACCTTC. This codes for CASSPPGQLYGYTF.

The chain couples TRBV4-2 to TRBJ1-2; TRBD1 matches 8 bases. Germline trimming cut 5 bases from V and 8 bases from J; bases unmatched to any gene: 10. CDR3 length: 14 amino acids. Germline V lookup: CDR1 LGHNA, CDR2 YNFKEQ. The CDR3 protein is CASSSDRAGLGYTF. The CDR3 DNA follows: TGTGCCAGCAGCTCGGACAGGGCTGGGCTCGGCTACACCTTC.

The chain employs TRBV9 and TRBJ2-1, with D possibly being TRBD2 (6 bases). Trimming stripped 1 base from V and 5 bases from J, with 19 bases between. Germline assignment: CDR1 SGDLS and CDR2 YYNGEE. This CDR3 contains 17 residues. CDR3 nucleotide sequence: TGTGCCAGCAGCGTAACTTCGGAGGGCCTAGATCACAATGAGCAGTTCTTC. Protein sequence: CASSVTSEGLDHNEQFF.

V is TRBV7-9 and J is TRBJ2-5; 7 positions match TRBD1. In germline, CDR1 is SEHNR, CDR2 FQNEAQ (reference sequence). This CDR3 has 16 residues. Trimming took 8 bases from V and 5 from J; bases not matched to a gene: 17. The CDR3 bases are TGTGCCAGCGAAGGGGGATCCGGGACAGCAGGGGAGACCCAGTACTTC. Translated: CASEGGSGTAGETQYF.

The chain is built from TRBV4-1 and TRBJ2-1, with TRBD2 matching over 7 bases. V gave up 2 bases and J gave up 2 bases; unmatched junction bases: 15. The CDR3 runs to 19 residues. From germline, CDR1 is MGHRA and CDR2 YSYEKL. The CDR3 region is CASSQHTSAASGTYNEQFF. The CDR3 bases are TGCGCCAGCAGCCAACATACTTCGGCGGCTAGCGGTACCTACAATGAGCAGTTCTTC.

This sequence joins TRBV11-2 and TRBJ2-3, with TRBD2 matching over 11 bases. Germline-derived CDR1 and CDR2 are SGHAT and FQNNGV. With V trimmed by 6 bases and J by 3 bases, 8 bases remained unmatched. The CDR3 totals 16 residues. Here the CDR3 reads CASRDRLAGLTDTQYF. CDR3 nucleotides: TGTGCCAGCAGGGATCGACTAGCGGGGCTAACAGATACGCAGTATTTT.

The V and J genes are TRBV3-1 (or the pseudogene TRBV3-2) and TRBJ1-1; a possible D gene is TRBD1 (5 bases). Germline V gene lookup returns CDR1 LGHDT and CDR2 YNNKEL (reference sequence). Trimming shortened V by 0 bases and J by 3 bases, and 29 bases separated the two germline ends. The CDR3 contains 21 residues. CDR3 region: CASSQDIDIGHPVRDHTEAFF. CDR3 coding DNA: TGTGCCAGCAGCCAAGATATAGACATAGGACACCCAGTCAGGGATCACACTGAAGCTTTCTTT.

The rearrangement links TRBV29-1 to TRBJ2-5; 9 bases agree with TRBD1. The trim removed 7 bases at V and 5 bases at J, leaving 8 bases unmatched. CDR1 is SQVTM, CDR2 ANQGSEA, per germline. This CDR3 has 13 amino acids. The CDR3 here is CSGLQGAVETQYF. CDR3 DNA sequence: TGCAGCGGGCTACAGGGGGCGGTTGAGACCCAGTACTTC.

The rearrangement uses TRBV6-1 and TRBJ2-1; TRBD2 aligns across 12 bases. There are 18 residues in the CDR3. Germline V gene sequence: CDR1 MNHNS, CDR2 SASEGT. Unmatched junction bases numbered 7, after V lost 4 bases and J lost 0 bases. The CDR3 loop reads CASSGTSGEWSSYNEQFF. The CDR3 DNA sequence: TGTGCCAGCAGTGGGACTAGCGGGGAGTGGTCCTCCTACAATGAGCAGTTCTTC.

This clone was detected once. The chain has TRBV3-1 (or the pseudogene TRBV3-2) and TRBJ2-3; the match to TRBD1 covers 9 bases. The CDR3 is 15 amino acids. V shed 3 bases, J shed 4 bases, and the junction held 5 bases outside the gene matches. Germline V gene lookup returns CDR1 LGHDT and CDR2 YNNKEL (reference sequence). CDR3 sequence reads: CASSQIRQGADTQYF. The CDR3 DNA reads TGTGCCAGCAGCCAGATACGACAGGGGGCAGATACGCAGTATTTT.

The chain is built from TRBV19 and TRBJ2-2; TRBD1 matches 10 bases. After removal of 5 bases from V and 5 bases from J, the junction contained 11 bases not matched to a gene. CDR1 and CDR2 from the germline V gene are LNHDA and SQIVND (reference sequence). This CDR3 has 17 residues. The CDR3 region is CASSPYRQGANTGELFF. The DNA of the CDR3 is TGTGCCAGTAGTCCATACCGACAGGGGGCCAATACCGGGGAGCTGTTTTTT.

This chain connects TRBV2 to TRBJ2-1; no reliable D call. The CDR3 has 15 residues. Trimming removed 0 bases from V and 4 bases from J, with 10 bases in between. Germline V lookup: CDR1 SNHLY, CDR2 FYNNEI. The CDR3 sequence is CASSEALGFYNEQFF. As DNA, the CDR3 is TGTGCCAGCAGTGAAGCGCTAGGTTTTTACAATGAGCAGTTCTTC.

The V and J genes are TRBV10-2 and TRBJ1-1, with 8 nucleotides matching TRBD1. Germline V CDR1 and CDR2: WSHSY, SAAADI. This CDR3 region has 16 residues. V was pared by 3 bases and J by 1 base, with 7 bases of the junction left unmatched. As DNA, the CDR3 is TGCGCCAGCAGTGATGGACAGGGCAACTCGAACACTGAAGCTTTCTTT. This codes for CASSDGQGNSNTEAFF.

This clone was seen just once. V and J are TRBV27 and TRBJ2-3, with 8 bases matching TRBD2. CDR3 size: 16 residues. V was clipped by 7 bases and J by 6 bases; unmatched bases: 15. CDR1 and CDR2 from the germline V gene are MNHEY and SMNVEV (reference sequence). The CDR3 sequence: CASTSTGGTPRDTQYF. The CDR3, as DNA: TGTGCCAGCACATCGACGGGGGGGACGCCTAGGGATACGCAGTATTTT.

This chain links TRBV6-1 with TRBJ1-3; unclear D gene. This CDR3 has 15 amino acids. The V end lost 2 bases, the J end lost 1 base, and 9 bases lay between the germline ends. Germline V gives CDR1 MNHNS, CDR2 SASEGT. The CDR3 region has the DNA TGTGCCAGCAGTGAAAGTCAGACTTCTGGAAACACCATATATTTT. Amino acids: CASSESQTSGNTIYF.

The chain joins TRBV10-3 to TRBJ2-2, with TRBD2 identical over 10 bases. Trimming cost V 5 bases and J 6 bases; bases outside gene matches: 3. CDR1 and CDR2 (germline): ENHRY, SYGVKD. CDR3 length equals 14 residues. This CDR3 reads CAISPAGGAGELFF. The CDR3 coding sequence is TGTGCCATCAGTCCAGCGGGAGGGGCCGGGGAGCTGTTTTTT.

V usage is TRBV6-1 and J usage is TRBJ2-1; D gene uncertain. The germline CDR1 and CDR2 sequences are MNHNS and SASEGT. The CDR3 totals 12 residues. Trimming took off 7 bases at V and 9 bases at J, with 13 bases between the two ends. The CDR3 loop is CASTYLESEQFF. The CDR3, as DNA: TGTGCCAGCACCTACTTAGAGAGTGAGCAGTTCTTC.